This T cell receptor (beta chain) derives from a study of blood T cell repertoires in COVID-19 (dated by TCRdb to the early 2020s). About the study as a whole: Samples from collaborators originated in the United States, Italy and Spain and spanned both the acute and convalescent phases of COVID-19. The material from the prospective study consisted of cDNA or gDNA derived from T cells, B-cell-depleted T cells, or PBMCs. The dataset comprised deeply sampled blood TCRbeta repertoires from subjects exposed to, actively infected with, or recovered from COVID-19. The repertoires were made available in a free public database intended to serve as a resource for research on the immune response to SARS-CoV-2. Samples were obtained from the ongoing ImmuneRACE study (first 160 participants) and from some 1,300 subjects provided by 6 global collaborators. Nearly every sample came with metadata listing a de-identified subject ID, COVID-19 status, age in years and sex. Where HLA class I and class II types were available, the types were taken from metadata supplied by the sample provider, not from assay-based typing. Beyond this particular receptor, the publication reports: Clinical and demographic metadata were provided uncurated, with the amount varying by source and participant.

The immunoSEQ Assay, a bias-controlled multiplex PCR, was used to amplify TCRbeta CDR3 regions from genomic DNA. Per the authors' processing: Within the assay, amplification of reference gene primers was used to estimate how many nucleated cells each sample contained. To quantify the absolute abundance of each unique TCRbeta CDR3 rearrangement, sequence reads were collapsed and filtered. For each sample, productive Simpson clonality was calculated as the square root of Simpson's diversity index across productive rearrangements. In its TCRdb copy, this immuneACCESS table keeps in-frame sequences only and misses some clones. Where compared with another copy, unresolved V genes explain less than half of these, and the others have no known cause. V and J calls and clone size come straight from that table; D and trimming were deduced from the DNA. The sample table contains roughly 100,000 clones; only one count was recorded for 88% of them. The ten largest make up 3% to 3.5% of the sample.

For this clone: It lacks a known antigen. Base quality data are lacking; no much larger clone is found one base away.

Collaborating institutions collected whole blood in K2EDTA tubes following their own protocols. For TCRbeta analysis, collaborators shipped samples in one of three forms: frozen whole blood, isolated PBMCs, or DNA extracted from either of those sample types. The clonotype originates from a human donor in a cohort sampled during active COVID-19. The sequenced material came from peripheral blood.

The CDR3 here reads CASSSLWLTGNNAQFF. The DNA reads as follows: TGTGCCAGCAGCTCGCTGTGGCTCACAGGGAACAACGCGCAGTTCTTC. Recombination connected TRBV5-5 to TRBJ2-1; a weak D assignment points to TRBD1 (6 bases agree). V and J are truncated by 3 bases and 12 bases respectively, leaving an intervening sequence of 25 bases. Its CDR3 holds 16 amino acids, cysteine through phenylalanine. Just CDR3 DNA is preserved here, 48 bases in frame from base 1. The germline V gene (reference sequence) gives CDR1 as SGHKS and CDR2 as YYEKEE.